This T cell receptor (beta chain) was found in a study of response to subunit inactivated influenza vaccine. Findings and caveats of the study: The authors suggested that few new T cells are recruited per seasonal influenza vaccination.

One entry per CDR3 protein, called by TCRdb with MiXCR from the RT-PCR reads. Among around 520,000 distinct CDR3 sequences listed, 25% were seen once. Germline V CDR1 and CDR2: SGHRS, YFSETQ. The CDR3 has 15 amino acids. Trimming at V came to 0 bases and at J to 8 bases, leaving 7 bases not matched to a gene. There are a few counts of this clonotype. Its antigen is not identified. The sequences come from CD4+ T cells sorted from PBMCs, collected about 5 days after vaccination. The source of this sequence is a man aged 50 to 60 who received an inactivated influenza vaccine. The chain combines TRBV5-1 with TRBJ2-1, with 8 bases matching TRBD2. CDR3 bases: TGCGCCAGCAGCTTGGCAAGCGGGGGTTTAGATGAGCAGTTCTTC. The encoded protein is CASSLASGGLDEQFF.